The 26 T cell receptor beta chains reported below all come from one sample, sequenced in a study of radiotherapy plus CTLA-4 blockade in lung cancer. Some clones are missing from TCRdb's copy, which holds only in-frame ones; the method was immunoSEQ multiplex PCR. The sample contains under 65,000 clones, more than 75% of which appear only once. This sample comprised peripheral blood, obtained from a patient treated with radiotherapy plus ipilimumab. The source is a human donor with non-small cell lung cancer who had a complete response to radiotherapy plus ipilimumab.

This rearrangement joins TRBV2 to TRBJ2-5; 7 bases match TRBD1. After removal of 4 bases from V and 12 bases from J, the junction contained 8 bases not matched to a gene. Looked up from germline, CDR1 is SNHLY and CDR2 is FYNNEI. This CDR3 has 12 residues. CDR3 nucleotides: TGTGCCAGCAGTGGGAACAGGGGCCAGAAGTACTTC. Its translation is CASSGNRGQKYF. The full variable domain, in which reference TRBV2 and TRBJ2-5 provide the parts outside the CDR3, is EPEVTQTPSHQVTQMGQEVILRCVPISNHLYFYWYRQILGQKVEFLVSFYNNEISEKSEIFDDQFSVERPDGSNFTLKIRSTKLEDSAMYFCASSGNRGQKYFGPGTRLLVL.

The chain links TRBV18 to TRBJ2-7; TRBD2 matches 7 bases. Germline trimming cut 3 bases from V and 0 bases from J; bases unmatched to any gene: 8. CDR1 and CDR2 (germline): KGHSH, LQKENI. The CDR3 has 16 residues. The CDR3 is CASSPRGGRSSYEQYV. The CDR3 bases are TGTGCCAGCTCACCCCGGGGAGGGCGTTCCTCCTACGAGCAGTACGTC.

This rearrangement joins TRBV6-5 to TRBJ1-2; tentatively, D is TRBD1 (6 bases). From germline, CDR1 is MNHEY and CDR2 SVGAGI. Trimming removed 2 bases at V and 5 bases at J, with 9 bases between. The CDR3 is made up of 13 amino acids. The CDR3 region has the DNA TGTGCCAGCAGTTACACAGGGAAGTATGGCTACACCTTC. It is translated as CASSYTGKYGYTF.

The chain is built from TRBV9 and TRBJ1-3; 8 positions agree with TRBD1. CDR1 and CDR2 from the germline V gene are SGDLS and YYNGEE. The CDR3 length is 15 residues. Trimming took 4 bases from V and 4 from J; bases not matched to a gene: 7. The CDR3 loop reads CASSFQGARGNTIYF. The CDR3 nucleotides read TGTGCCAGCAGCTTTCAGGGGGCGCGGGGAAACACCATATATTTT.

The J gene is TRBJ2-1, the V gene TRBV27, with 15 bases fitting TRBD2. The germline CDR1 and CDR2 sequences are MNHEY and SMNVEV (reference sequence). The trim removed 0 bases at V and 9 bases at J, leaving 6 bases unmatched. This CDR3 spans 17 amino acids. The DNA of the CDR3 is TGTGCCAGCAGTTTATCGAGGGGACTAGCGGGAGGAGGTGAGCAGTTCTTC. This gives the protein CASSLSRGLAGGGEQFF.

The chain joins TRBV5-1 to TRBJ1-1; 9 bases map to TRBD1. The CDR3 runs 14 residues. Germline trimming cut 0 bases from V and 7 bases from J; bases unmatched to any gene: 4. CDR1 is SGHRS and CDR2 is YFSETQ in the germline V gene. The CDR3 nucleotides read TGCGCCAGCAGCTTGGAAGGGACAGGGTATGAAGCTTTCTTT. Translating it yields CASSLEGTGYEAFF.

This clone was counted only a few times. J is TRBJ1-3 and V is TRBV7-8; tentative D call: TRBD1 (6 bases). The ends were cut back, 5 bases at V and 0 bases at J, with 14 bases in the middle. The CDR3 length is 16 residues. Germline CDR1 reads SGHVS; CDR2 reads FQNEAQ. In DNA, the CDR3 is TGTGCCAGCAGCCCCCGGGGGGACAACTCTGGAAACACCATATATTTT. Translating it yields CASSPRGDNSGNTIYF.

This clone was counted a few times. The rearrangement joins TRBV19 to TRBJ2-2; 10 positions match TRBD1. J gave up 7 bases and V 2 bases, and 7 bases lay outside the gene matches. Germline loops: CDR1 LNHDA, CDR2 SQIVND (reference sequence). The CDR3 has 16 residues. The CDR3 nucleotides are TGTGCCAGTAGTATAAACCGGGACAGGGGAATCGGGGAGCTGTTTTTT. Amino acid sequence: CASSINRDRGIGELFF.

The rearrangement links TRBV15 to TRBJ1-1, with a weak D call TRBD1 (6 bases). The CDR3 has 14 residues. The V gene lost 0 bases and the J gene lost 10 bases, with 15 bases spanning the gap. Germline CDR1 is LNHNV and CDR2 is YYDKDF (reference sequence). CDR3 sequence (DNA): TGTGCCACCAGCAGAGATCGAGACAGGTTGTTAGCTTTCTTT. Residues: CATSRDRDRLLAFF.

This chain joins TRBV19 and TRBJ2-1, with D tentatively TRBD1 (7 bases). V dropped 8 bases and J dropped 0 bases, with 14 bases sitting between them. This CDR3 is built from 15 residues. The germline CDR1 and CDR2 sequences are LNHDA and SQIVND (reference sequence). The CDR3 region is CASYQGGGSYNEQFF. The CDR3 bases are TGTGCCAGTTACCAGGGGGGTGGCTCCTACAATGAGCAGTTCTTC.

The CDR3 DNA reads TGCAGCGTTGCGGACAGGGGATCCTCCGAGCAGTACGTC. Amino acids: CSVADRGSSEQYV. The chain links TRBV29-1 to TRBJ2-7; 9 positions agree with TRBD1. There are 13 residues in the CDR3. Per germline, CDR1 SQVTM and CDR2 ANQGSEA.

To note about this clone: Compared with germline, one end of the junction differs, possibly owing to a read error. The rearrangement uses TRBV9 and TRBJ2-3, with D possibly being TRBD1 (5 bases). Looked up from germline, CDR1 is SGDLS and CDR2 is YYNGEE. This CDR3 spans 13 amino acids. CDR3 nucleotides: TGTGCCAGCAGCACCGAGCCAGGGTCCCAAATCCATTTT. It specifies CASSTEPGSQIHF.

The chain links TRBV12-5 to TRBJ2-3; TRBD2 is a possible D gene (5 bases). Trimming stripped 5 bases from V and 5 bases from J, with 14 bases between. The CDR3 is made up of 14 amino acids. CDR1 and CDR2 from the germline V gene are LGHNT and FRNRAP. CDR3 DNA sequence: TGTGCTAGTGGTGGGCCTCCGGGAAAAGATACGCAGTATTTT. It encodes CASGGPPGKDTQYF.

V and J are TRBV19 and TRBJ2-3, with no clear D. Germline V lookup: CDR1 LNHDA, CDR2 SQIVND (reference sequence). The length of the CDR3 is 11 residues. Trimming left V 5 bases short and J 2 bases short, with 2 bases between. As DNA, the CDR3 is TGTGCCAGTAGTCACACAGATACGCAGTATTTT. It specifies CASSHTDTQYF.

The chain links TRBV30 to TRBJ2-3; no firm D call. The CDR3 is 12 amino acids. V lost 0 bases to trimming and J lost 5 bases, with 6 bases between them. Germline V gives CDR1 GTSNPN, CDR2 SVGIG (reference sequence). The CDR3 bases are TGTGCCTGGAGTGTACTGGTAGATACGCAGTATTTT. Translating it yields CAWSVLVDTQYF.

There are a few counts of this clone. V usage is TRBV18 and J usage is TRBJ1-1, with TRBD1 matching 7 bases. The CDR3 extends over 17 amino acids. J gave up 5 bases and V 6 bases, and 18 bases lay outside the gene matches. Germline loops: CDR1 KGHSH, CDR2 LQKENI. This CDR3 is CASSQSGQGGPGTEAFF. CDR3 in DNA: TGTGCCAGCTCCCAGTCCGGCCAGGGGGGCCCTGGGACTGAAGCTTTCTTT.

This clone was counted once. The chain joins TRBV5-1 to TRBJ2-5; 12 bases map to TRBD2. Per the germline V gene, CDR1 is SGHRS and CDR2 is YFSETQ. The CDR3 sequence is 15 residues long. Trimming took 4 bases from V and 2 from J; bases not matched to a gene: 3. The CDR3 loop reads CASSKGTSGQETQYF. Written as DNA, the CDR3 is TGCGCCAGCAGCAAAGGGACTAGCGGGCAAGAGACCCAGTACTTC.

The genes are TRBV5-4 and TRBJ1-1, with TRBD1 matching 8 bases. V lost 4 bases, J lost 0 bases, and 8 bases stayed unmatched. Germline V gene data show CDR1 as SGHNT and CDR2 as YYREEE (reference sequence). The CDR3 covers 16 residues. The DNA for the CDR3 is TGTGCCAGCAGCGGCTCAGGGGGCCACATGAACACTGAAGCTTTCTTT. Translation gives CASSGSGGHMNTEAFF.

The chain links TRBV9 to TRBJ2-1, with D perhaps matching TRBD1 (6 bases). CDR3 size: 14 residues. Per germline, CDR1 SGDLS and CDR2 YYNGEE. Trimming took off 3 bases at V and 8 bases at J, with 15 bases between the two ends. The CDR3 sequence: CASSAYAGVDEQFF. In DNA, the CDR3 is TGTGCCAGCAGCGCCTATGCAGGGGTGGATGAGCAGTTCTTC.

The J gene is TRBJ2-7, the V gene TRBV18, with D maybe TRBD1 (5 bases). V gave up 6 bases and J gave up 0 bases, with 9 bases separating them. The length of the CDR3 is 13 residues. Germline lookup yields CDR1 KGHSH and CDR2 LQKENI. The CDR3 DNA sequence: TGTGCCAGCTCTCAGGGCCTCTCCTACGAGCAGTACTTC. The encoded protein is CASSQGLSYEQYF.

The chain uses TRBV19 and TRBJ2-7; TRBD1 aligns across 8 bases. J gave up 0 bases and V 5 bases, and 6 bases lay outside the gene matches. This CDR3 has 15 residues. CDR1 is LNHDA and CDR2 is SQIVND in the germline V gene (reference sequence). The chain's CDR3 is CASSSVRGHSYEQYF. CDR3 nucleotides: TGTGCCAGTAGTTCCGTCAGGGGGCACTCCTACGAGCAGTACTTC.

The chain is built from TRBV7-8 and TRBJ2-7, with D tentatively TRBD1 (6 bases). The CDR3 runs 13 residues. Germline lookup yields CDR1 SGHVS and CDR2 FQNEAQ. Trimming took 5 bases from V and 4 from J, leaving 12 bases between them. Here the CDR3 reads CASSGARGYEQYF. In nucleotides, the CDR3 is TGTGCCAGCAGCGGAGCCAGGGGATACGAGCAGTACTTC.

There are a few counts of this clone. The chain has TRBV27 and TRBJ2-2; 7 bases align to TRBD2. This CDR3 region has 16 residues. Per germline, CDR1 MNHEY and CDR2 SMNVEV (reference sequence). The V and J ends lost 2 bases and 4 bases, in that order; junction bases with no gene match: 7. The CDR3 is CASSLVTSEGTGELFF. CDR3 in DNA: TGTGCCAGCAGTTTAGTTACTAGCGAGGGCACCGGGGAGCTGTTTTTT.

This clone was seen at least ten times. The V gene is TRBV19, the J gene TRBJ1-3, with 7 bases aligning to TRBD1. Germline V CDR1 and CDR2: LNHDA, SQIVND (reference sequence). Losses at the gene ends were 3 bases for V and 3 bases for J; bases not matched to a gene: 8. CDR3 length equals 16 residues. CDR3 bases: TGTGCCAGTAGTATCCGTTCAGGGGGTGTTGGAAACACCATATATTTT. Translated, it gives CASSIRSGGVGNTIYF.

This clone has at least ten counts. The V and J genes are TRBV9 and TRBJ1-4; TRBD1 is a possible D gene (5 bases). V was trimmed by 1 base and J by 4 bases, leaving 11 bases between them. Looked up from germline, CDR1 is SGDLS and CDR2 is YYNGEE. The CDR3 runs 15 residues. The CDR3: CASSVYGGDNEKLFF. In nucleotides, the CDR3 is TGTGCCAGCAGCGTATATGGAGGGGATAATGAAAAACTGTTTTTT. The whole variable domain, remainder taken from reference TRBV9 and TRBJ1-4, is DSGVTQTPKHLITATGQRVTLRCSPRSGDLSVYWYQQSLDQGLQFLIQYYNGEERAKGNILERFSAQQFPDLHSELNLSSLELGDSALYFCASSVYGGDNEKLFFGSGTQLSVL.

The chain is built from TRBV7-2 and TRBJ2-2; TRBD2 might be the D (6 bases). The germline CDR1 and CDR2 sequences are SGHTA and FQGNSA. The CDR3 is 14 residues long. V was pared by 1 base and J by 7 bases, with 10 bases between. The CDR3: CASSLGLAYGELFF. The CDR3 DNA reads TGTGCCAGCAGCTTAGGGCTAGCGTACGGGGAGCTGTTTTTT.